The clone carrying this T cell receptor (beta chain) occurred a few times. TCRdb analysed the reads with MiXCR anew, one entry per CDR3 protein. The sample carries about 310,000 distinct CDR3 sequences, roughly 16% recorded once. This sample was included in a study of T cell repertoires in cytomegalovirus infection. CDR3 length: 15 residues. The ends were cut back, 6 bases at V and 4 bases at J, with 19 bases in the middle. Specimen: PBMCs. The V gene is TRBV12-3 or TRBV12-4, the J gene TRBJ2-7; a possible D gene is TRBD1 (7 bases). The source is a human donor in good health (CMV status not recorded). Some clones in this sample may be carry-over from other donors' samples. In DNA form, the CDR3 reads TGTGCCAGCAGCCAGGCGGGGACAGACCTTTACGAGCAGTACTTC. The encoded protein is CASSQAGTDLYEQYF.